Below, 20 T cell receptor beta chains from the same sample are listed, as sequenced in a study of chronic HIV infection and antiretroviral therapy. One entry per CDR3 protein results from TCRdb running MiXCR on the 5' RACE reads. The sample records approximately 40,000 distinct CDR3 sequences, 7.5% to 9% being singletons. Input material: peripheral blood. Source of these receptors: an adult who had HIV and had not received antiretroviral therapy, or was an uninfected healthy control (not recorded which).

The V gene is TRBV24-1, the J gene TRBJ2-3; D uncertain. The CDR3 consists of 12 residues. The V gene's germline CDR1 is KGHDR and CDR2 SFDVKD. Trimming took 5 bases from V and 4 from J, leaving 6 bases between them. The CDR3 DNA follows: TGTGCCACCAGTGCCTTACCAGATACGCAGTATTTT. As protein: CATSALPDTQYF.

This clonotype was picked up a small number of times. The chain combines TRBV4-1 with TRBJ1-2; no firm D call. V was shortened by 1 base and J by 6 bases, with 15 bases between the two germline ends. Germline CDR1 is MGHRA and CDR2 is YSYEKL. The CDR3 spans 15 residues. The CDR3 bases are TGCGCCAGCAGCCAAGTGGAGGCCCAAGTAAATGGCTACACCTTC. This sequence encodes CASSQVEAQVNGYTF.

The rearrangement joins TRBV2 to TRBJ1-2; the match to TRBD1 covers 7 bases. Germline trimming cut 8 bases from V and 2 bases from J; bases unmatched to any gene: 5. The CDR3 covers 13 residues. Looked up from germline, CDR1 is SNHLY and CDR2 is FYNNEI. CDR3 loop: CASGFRGNYGYTF. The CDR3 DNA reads TGTGCCAGCGGGTTCAGGGGGAACTATGGCTACACCTTC.

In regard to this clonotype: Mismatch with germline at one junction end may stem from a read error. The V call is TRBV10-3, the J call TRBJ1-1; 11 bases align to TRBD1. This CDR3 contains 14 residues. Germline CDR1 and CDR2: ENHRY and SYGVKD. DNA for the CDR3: TGTGCCATCAGTGATGGACAGGGGGCTGCTGAAACTTTCTTT. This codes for CAISDGQGAAETFF.

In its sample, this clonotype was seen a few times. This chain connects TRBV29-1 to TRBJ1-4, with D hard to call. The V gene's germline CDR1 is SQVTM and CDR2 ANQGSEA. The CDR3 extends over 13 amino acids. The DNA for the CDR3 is TGCACCTGTTGGGTCCCGGGGAATGAAAAACTGTTTTTT. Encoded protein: CTCWVPGNEKLFF. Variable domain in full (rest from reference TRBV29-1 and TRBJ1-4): SAVISQKPSRDICQRGTSLTIQCQVDSQVTMMFWYRQQPGQSLTLIATANQGSEATYESGFVIDKFPISRPNLTFSTLTVSNMSPEDSSIYLCTCWVPGNEKLFFGSGTQLSVL.

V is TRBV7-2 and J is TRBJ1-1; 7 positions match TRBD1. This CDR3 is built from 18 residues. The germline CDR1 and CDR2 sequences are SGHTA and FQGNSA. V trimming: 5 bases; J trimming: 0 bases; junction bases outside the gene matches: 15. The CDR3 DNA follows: TGTGCCAGCAGCCCCTCGACAGGGTTATTTGGCATGAACACTGAAGCTTTCTTT. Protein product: CASSPSTGLFGMNTEAFF. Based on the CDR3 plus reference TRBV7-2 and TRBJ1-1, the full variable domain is GAGVSQSPSNKVTEKGKDVELRCDPISGHTALYWYRQSLGQGLEFLIYFQGNSAPDKSGLPSDRFSAERTGGSVSTLTIQRTQQEDSAVYLCASSPSTGLFGMNTEAFFGQGTRLTVV.

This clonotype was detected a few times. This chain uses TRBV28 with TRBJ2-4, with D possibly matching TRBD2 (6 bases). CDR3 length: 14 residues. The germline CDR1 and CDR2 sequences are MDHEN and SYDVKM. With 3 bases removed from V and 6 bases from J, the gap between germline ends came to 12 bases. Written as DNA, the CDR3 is TGTGCCAGCAGTTTCGCCAGGAGGGGAAACATTCAGTACTTC. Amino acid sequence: CASSFARRGNIQYF. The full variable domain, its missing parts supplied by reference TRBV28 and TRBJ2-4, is DVKVTQSSRYLVKRTGEKVFLECVQDMDHENMFWYRQDPGLGLRLIYFSYDVKMKEKGDIPEGYSVSREKKERFSLILESASTNQTSMYLCASSFARRGNIQYFGAGTRLSVL.

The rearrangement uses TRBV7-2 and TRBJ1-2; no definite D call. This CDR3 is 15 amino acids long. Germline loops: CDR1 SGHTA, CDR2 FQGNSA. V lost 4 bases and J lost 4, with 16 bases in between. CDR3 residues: CASSSPSAGGYGYTF. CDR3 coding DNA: TGTGCCAGCAGCTCTCCGTCAGCCGGCGGCTATGGCTACACCTTC.

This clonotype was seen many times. The CDR3 sequence: CSVRKGLGVEEAFF. For the CDR3, the DNA is TGCAGCGTTCGGAAGGGGTTGGGGGTTGAGGAAGCTTTCTTT. The V gene is TRBV29-1, the J gene TRBJ1-1; the D gene is possibly TRBD1 (5 bases). The CDR3 length is 14 residues. The germline V and J ends were trimmed by 5 bases and 8 bases, with 21 bases remaining between them. CDR1 is SQVTM, CDR2 ANQGSEA, per germline.

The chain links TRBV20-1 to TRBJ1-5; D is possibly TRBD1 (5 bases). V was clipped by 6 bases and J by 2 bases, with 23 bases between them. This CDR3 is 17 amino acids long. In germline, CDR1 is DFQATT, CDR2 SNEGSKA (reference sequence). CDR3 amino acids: CSAIRGRIKIGNQPQHF. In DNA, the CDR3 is TGCAGTGCCATTCGGGGCAGAATCAAAATAGGCAATCAGCCCCAGCATTTT.

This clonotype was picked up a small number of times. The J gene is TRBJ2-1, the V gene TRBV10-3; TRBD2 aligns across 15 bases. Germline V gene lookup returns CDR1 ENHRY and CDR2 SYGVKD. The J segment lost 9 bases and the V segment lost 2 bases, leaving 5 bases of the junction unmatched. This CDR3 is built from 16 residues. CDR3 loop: CAISEGLAGGHLEQFF. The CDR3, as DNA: TGTGCCATCAGTGAGGGACTAGCGGGAGGGCATCTTGAGCAGTTCTTC.

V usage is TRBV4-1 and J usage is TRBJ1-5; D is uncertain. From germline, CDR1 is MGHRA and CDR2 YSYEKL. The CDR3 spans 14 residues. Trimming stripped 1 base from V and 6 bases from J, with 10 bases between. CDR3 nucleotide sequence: TGCGCCAGCAGCCAAGGCCCTTGGGGTCAGCCCCAGCATTTT. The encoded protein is CASSQGPWGQPQHF.

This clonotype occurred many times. CDR3 in amino acids: CSAVGLPKADTQYF. The DNA of the CDR3 is TGCAGCGCTGTGGGGCTTCCTAAGGCAGATACGCAGTATTTT. J is TRBJ2-3 and V is TRBV29-1, with D possibly being TRBD1 (5 bases). This CDR3 region has 14 residues. V dropped 7 bases and J dropped 4 bases, with 18 bases sitting between them. Germline V gene sequence: CDR1 SQVTM, CDR2 ANQGSEA.

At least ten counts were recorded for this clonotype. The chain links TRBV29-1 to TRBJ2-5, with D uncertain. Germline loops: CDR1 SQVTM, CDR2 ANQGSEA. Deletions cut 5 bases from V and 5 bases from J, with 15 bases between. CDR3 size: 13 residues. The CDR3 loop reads CSVYKGDGETQYF. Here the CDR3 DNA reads TGCAGCGTTTACAAGGGCGACGGTGAGACCCAGTACTTC.

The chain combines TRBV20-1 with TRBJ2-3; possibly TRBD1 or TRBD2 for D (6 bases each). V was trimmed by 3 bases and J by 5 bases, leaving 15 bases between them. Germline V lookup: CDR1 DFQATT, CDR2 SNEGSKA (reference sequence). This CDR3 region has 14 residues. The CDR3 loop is CSARGRRGGDTQYF. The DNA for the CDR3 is TGCAGTGCTAGGGGGAGGCGAGGGGGAGATACGCAGTATTTT.

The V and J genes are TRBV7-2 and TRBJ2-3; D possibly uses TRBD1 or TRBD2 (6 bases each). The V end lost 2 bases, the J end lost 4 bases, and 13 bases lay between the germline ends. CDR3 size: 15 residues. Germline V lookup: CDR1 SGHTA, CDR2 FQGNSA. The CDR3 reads CASSLLGGSPDTQYF. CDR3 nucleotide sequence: TGTGCCAGCAGCTTATTGGGGGGCTCGCCAGATACGCAGTATTTT.

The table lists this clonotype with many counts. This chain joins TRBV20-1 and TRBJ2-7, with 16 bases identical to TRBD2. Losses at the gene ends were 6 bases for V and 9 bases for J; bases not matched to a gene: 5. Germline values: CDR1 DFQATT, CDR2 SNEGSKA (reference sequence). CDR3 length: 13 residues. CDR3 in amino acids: CSAGTSGRAGQYF. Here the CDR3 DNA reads TGCAGTGCGGGGACTAGCGGGAGGGCGGGGCAGTACTTC.

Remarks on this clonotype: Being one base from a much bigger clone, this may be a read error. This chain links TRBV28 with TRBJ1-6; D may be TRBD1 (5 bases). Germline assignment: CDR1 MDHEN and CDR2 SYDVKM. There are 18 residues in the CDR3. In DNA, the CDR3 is TGTGCCAGCAGTTTGGGGCGTCGGGCCAGCTCCTATGATTCACCCCTCCACTTT. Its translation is CASSLGRRASSYDSPLHF.

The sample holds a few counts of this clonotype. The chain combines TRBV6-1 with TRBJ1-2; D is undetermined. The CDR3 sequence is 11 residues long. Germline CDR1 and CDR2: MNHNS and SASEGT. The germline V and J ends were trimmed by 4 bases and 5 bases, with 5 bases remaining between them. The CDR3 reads CASSGDYGYTF. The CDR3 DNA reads TGTGCCAGCAGTGGGGATTATGGCTACACCTTC.

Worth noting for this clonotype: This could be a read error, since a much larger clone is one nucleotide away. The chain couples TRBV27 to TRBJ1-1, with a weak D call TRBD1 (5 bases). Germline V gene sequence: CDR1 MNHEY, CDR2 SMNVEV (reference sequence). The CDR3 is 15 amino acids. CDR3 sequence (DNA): TGTGCCAGCAGTTTAATAGGACAAATGAACACTGAAACTTTCTTT. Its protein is CASSLIGQMNTETFF.